A single sample is the source of the 20 T cell receptor beta chains below, sequenced in a study of blood T cell repertoires in COVID-19. Using immunoSEQ multiplex PCR, the repertoire was profiled, and TCRdb retains in-frame clones only, with some absent. The data show about 130,000 clones, more than 75% seen once. Sample: peripheral blood. The receptors come from a man between 60 and 75 years old who had recovered from COVID-19.

This chain links TRBV19 with TRBJ2-3; D may be TRBD1 (5 bases). CDR1 is LNHDA and CDR2 is SQIVND in the germline V gene (reference sequence). The CDR3 is 15 amino acids. V gave up 5 bases and J gave up 2 bases, with 14 bases separating them. Here the CDR3 reads CASSPAGIFTDTQYF. As DNA, the CDR3 is TGTGCCAGTAGTCCAGCAGGGATCTTCACAGATACGCAGTATTTT.

This rearrangement joins TRBV14 to TRBJ2-3; tentatively, D is TRBD2 (6 bases). This CDR3 is built from 17 residues. Trimming shortened V by 0 bases and J by 0 bases, and 13 bases separated the two germline ends. The germline V gene encodes CDR1 SGHDN and CDR2 FVKESK. The CDR3 DNA reads TGTGCCAGCAGCCAAGATGTCGCGGGGCCTAGCACAGATACGCAGTATTTT. Translating it yields CASSQDVAGPSTDTQYF.

The V gene is TRBV18, the J gene TRBJ2-2, with TRBD1 matching 7 bases. V dropped 0 bases and J dropped 6; count of bases not matched to a gene: 4. The CDR3 consists of 15 residues. Germline CDR1 and CDR2: KGHSH and LQKENI. CDR3 in DNA: TGTGCCAGCTCACCACCGACAGGGCCGGCCGGGGAGCTGTTTTTT. Amino acids: CASSPPTGPAGELFF.

A few counts support this clone. The chain links TRBV7-2 to TRBJ2-1; D is possibly TRBD2 (5 bases). Trimming left V 5 bases short and J 0 bases short, with 11 bases between. Looked up from germline, CDR1 is SGHTA and CDR2 is FQGNSA. The CDR3 is made up of 15 amino acids. The CDR3 DNA sequence: TGTGCCAGCAGCCCAATTGGGAGCTCCTACAATGAGCAGTTCTTC. Translation: CASSPIGSSYNEQFF.

This rearrangement joins TRBV19 to TRBJ2-2; D may be TRBD1 (6 bases). The V gene's germline CDR1 is LNHDA and CDR2 SQIVND (reference sequence). The ends were cut back, 3 bases at V and 0 bases at J, with 8 bases in the middle. This CDR3 has 15 residues. The CDR3 loop reads CASSMGHANTGELFF. CDR3 nucleotide sequence: TGTGCCAGTAGTATGGGACATGCGAACACCGGGGAGCTGTTTTTT.

This clone was picked up a small number of times. The V gene is TRBV7-8, the J gene TRBJ2-1; a possible D gene is TRBD2 (6 bases). Per the germline V gene, CDR1 is SGHVS and CDR2 is FQNEAQ. Trimming shortened V by 1 base and J by 7 bases, and 8 bases separated the two germline ends. The CDR3 spans 13 residues. CDR3 loop: CASSLDGGNEQFF. The DNA of the CDR3 is TGTGCCAGCAGCTTAGATGGGGGGAATGAGCAGTTCTTC.

The gene calls are TRBV10-3 and TRBJ1-4; 9 nucleotides match TRBD1. The CDR3 runs 15 residues. Germline CDR1 reads ENHRY; CDR2 reads SYGVKD. With 2 bases clipped from V and 5 bases from J, the junction kept 3 bases outside the gene matches. The CDR3 DNA follows: TGTGCCATCAGTGAGACCGGGACAGGGAATGAAAAACTGTTTTTT. Amino acid sequence: CAISETGTGNEKLFF.

The chain carries TRBV6-1 and TRBJ1-5; TRBD1 agrees at 9 bases. The trim removed 3 bases at V and 6 bases at J, leaving 9 bases unmatched. The CDR3 spans 16 residues. Germline V gene sequence: CDR1 MNHNS, CDR2 SASEGT. The CDR3 sequence is CASSEGDRVLAQPQHF. CDR3 DNA sequence: TGTGCCAGCAGTGAGGGGGACAGGGTTTTGGCTCAGCCCCAGCATTTT.

This chain joins TRBV4-3 and TRBJ2-2; 9 positions match TRBD1. The CDR3 length is 15 residues. The germline V gene encodes CDR1 LGHNA and CDR2 YSLEER. Losses at the gene ends were 1 base for V and 6 bases for J; bases not matched to a gene: 3. CDR3 DNA sequence: TGCGCCAGCAGCCAAGTCAACAGGGGGCCCGGGGAGCTGTTTTTT. It encodes CASSQVNRGPGELFF.

The gene calls are TRBV30 and TRBJ1-6; D call uncertain. There are 15 residues in the CDR3. Trimming took off 1 base at V and 10 bases at J, with 17 bases between the two ends. Looked up from germline, CDR1 is GTSNPN and CDR2 is SVGIG (reference sequence). CDR3 coding DNA: TGTGCCTGGAGTGGCGCCGGAGGGTTTTACTCACCCCTCCACTTT. Translation: CAWSGAGGFYSPLHF.

The V gene is TRBV27, the J gene TRBJ1-6, with D possibly being TRBD1 (6 bases). Germline CDR1 is MNHEY and CDR2 is SMNVEV (reference sequence). This CDR3 spans 13 amino acids. Deletions cut 4 bases from V and 7 bases from J, with 8 bases between. The CDR3 DNA follows: TGTGCCAGCAGTTCGGACAGAAATTCACCCCTCCACTTT. It translates to CASSSDRNSPLHF.

The genes are TRBV4-3 and TRBJ1-3, with TRBD1 as a possible D gene (5 bases). Trimming stripped 0 bases from V and 0 bases from J, with 12 bases between. This CDR3 has 17 residues. Germline V gene data show CDR1 as LGHNA and CDR2 as YSLEER. The CDR3 region has the DNA TGCGCCAGCAGCCAAGACCCCCGGGGGTCCTCTGGAAACACCATATATTTT. Protein sequence: CASSQDPRGSSGNTIYF.

The chain uses TRBV2 and TRBJ2-3; 9 bases line up with TRBD2. Germline V CDR1 and CDR2: SNHLY, FYNNEI. V lost 4 bases, J lost 4 bases, and 9 bases stayed unmatched. This CDR3 is 16 amino acids long. The CDR3 protein is CASSVNAGGRSDTQYF. The DNA for the CDR3 is TGTGCCAGCAGTGTAAACGCGGGGGGGCGGTCAGATACGCAGTATTTT.

The rearrangement links TRBV19 to TRBJ1-2, with D possibly TRBD1 on 6 matching bases. V was clipped by 5 bases and J by 4 bases, with 20 bases between them. CDR3 size: 16 residues. Per the germline V gene, CDR1 is LNHDA and CDR2 is SQIVND (reference sequence). The chain's CDR3 is CASSGSTGYTGYGYTF. CDR3 in DNA: TGTGCCAGTAGTGGCTCAACAGGGTACACAGGCTATGGCTACACCTTC.

The gene calls are TRBV10-3 and TRBJ2-7; 9 bases match TRBD2. With 11 bases clipped from V and 2 bases from J, the junction kept 13 bases outside the gene matches. The CDR3 runs 15 residues. The germline gives CDR1 ENHRY, CDR2 SYGVKD. The CDR3 DNA reads as TGTGCCTCCTCGGGGGGTGGCGGGAGGGCCTACGAGCAGTACTTC. It is translated as CASSGGGGRAYEQYF.

The gene calls are TRBV7-8 and TRBJ2-7; TRBD2 aligns across 7 bases. With V trimmed by 6 bases and J by 6 bases, 14 bases remained unmatched. This CDR3 spans 15 amino acids. Looked up from germline, CDR1 is SGHVS and CDR2 is FQNEAQ. CDR3 sequence reads: CASSRVGMSGGEQYF. DNA for the CDR3: TGTGCCAGCAGTCGGGTGGGGATGTCGGGGGGCGAGCAGTACTTC.

This clone was counted ten times or more. J is TRBJ2-1 and V is TRBV19, with 7 nucleotides matching TRBD2. CDR3 size: 15 residues. V trimming: 10 bases; J trimming: 5 bases; junction bases outside the gene matches: 14. The V gene's germline CDR1 is LNHDA and CDR2 SQIVND (reference sequence). The chain's CDR3 is CATTLQRGDNNEQFF. For the CDR3, the DNA is TGTGCCACCACGCTCCAGCGGGGAGACAACAATGAGCAGTTCTTC.

J is TRBJ1-5 and V is TRBV28; a weak D match, TRBD1 (6 bases). Germline-derived CDR1 and CDR2 are MDHEN and SYDVKM. The length of the CDR3 is 21 residues. Trimming stripped 0 bases from V and 2 bases from J, with 26 bases between. The CDR3 DNA sequence: TGTGCCAGCAGTTTATGGGGTCAAATCCATATTGGGACATTTGGCAATCAGCCCCAGCATTTT. Translation gives CASSLWGQIHIGTFGNQPQHF.

The DNA for the CDR3 is TGTGCCAGCAGTTCGGACAGGGGAACGGTCGAGCAGTACTTC. Its protein is CASSSDRGTVEQYF. The chain has TRBV2 and TRBJ2-7; 9 nucleotides align to TRBD1. Germline CDR1 reads SNHLY; CDR2 reads FYNNEI. The CDR3 length is 14 residues. Losses at the gene ends were 5 bases for V and 6 bases for J; bases not matched to a gene: 8. Combining the CDR3 with reference TRBV2 and TRBJ2-7 gives the whole variable domain EPEVTQTPSHQVTQMGQEVILRCVPISNHLYFYWYRQILGQKVEFLVSFYNNEISEKSEIFDDQFSVERPDGSNFTLKIRSTKLEDSAMYFCASSSDRGTVEQYFGPGTRLTVT.

The gene calls are TRBV19 and TRBJ1-6; 8 bases agree with TRBD1. The CDR3 totals 17 residues. V shed 0 bases, J shed 8 bases, and the junction held 9 bases outside the gene matches. Germline values: CDR1 LNHDA, CDR2 SQIVND (reference sequence). The CDR3, as DNA: TGTGCCAGTAGTATAGATTCTACAGGGGGAGCTGATTCACCCCTCCACTTT. Encoded protein: CASSIDSTGGADSPLHF. The full variable domain, in which reference TRBV19 and TRBJ1-6 provide the parts outside the CDR3, is DGGITQSPKYLFRKEGQNVTLSCEQNLNHDAMYWYRQDPGQGLRLIYYSQIVNDFQKGDIAEGYSVSREKKESFPLTVTSAQKNPTAFYLCASSIDSTGGADSPLHFGNGTRLTVT.